This passage covers 24 T cell receptor beta chains from one sample sequenced in a study of blood T cells in healthy people across ages. The use of a sample-barcoded 5' primer and a J-beta primer mix characterized a second PCR of roughly 6 to 11 cycles. One entry per CDR3 protein, called by TCRdb with MiXCR from the 5' RACE reads. Among over a million distinct CDR3 sequences listed, 40% to 50% were seen once. Sequenced material: blood. Receptor source: a woman in her sixties or seventies in good health.

This chain uses TRBV6-1 with TRBJ2-7; TRBD1 is a possible D gene (6 bases). The CDR3 totals 15 residues. The germline gives CDR1 MNHNS, CDR2 SASEGT. Trimming shortened V by 6 bases and J by 0 bases, and 15 bases separated the two germline ends. The CDR3 loop is CASSAGTSNSYEQYF. CDR3 DNA: TGTGCCAGCAGCGCCGGGACATCCAACTCCTACGAGCAGTACTTC.

This chain connects TRBV18 to TRBJ2-4; D might be TRBD2 (6 bases). The CDR3 sequence is 16 residues long. CDR1 and CDR2 from the germline V gene are KGHSH and LQKENI. The V gene lost 0 bases and the J gene lost 3 bases, with 12 bases spanning the gap. CDR3 sequence reads: CASSPPRGGDKNIQYF. CDR3 DNA sequence: TGTGCCAGCTCACCACCGAGGGGCGGGGACAAAAACATTCAGTACTTC.

V is TRBV20-1 and J is TRBJ1-5; no clear D. V lost 4 bases and J 5 bases, leaving 12 bases between the germline ends. This CDR3 has 13 amino acids. Germline values: CDR1 DFQATT, CDR2 SNEGSKA (reference sequence). The CDR3: CSATGIIDQPQHF. In DNA form, the CDR3 reads TGCAGTGCTACCGGCATTATCGATCAGCCCCAGCATTTT.

This clonotype came up a few times. The chain links TRBV4-2 to TRBJ2-2; 8 bases fit TRBD2. The CDR3 spans 14 residues. Unmatched junction bases numbered 1, after V lost 4 bases and J lost 3 bases. The germline CDR1 and CDR2 sequences are LGHNA and YNFKEQ. Written as DNA, the CDR3 is TGTGCCAGCAGCCCGGGGGGGTACACCGGGGAGCTGTTTTTT. Translation: CASSPGGYTGELFF.

This clonotype has just a few counts. V is TRBV20-1 and J is TRBJ2-4, with D possibly matching TRBD2 (7 bases). Trimming removed 7 bases at V and 0 bases at J, with 13 bases between. Germline V gene lookup returns CDR1 DFQATT and CDR2 SNEGSKA (reference sequence). The CDR3 has 14 residues. CDR3 region: CSGGGRLAKNIQYF. The CDR3 nucleotides read TGCAGTGGGGGGGGGCGGCTAGCCAAAAACATTCAGTACTTC.

This clonotype was observed a few times. The chain employs TRBV20-1 and TRBJ2-5; D possibly corresponds to TRBD1 (6 bases). The assigned J gene may be wrong: the sequence end matches TRBJ2-7 better. Germline loops: CDR1 DFQATT, CDR2 SNEGSKA (reference sequence). CDR3 length equals 13 residues. This CDR3 is CSATRDIAYEQYF. CDR3 coding DNA: TGCAGTGCTACCCGGGACATTGCCTACGAGCAGTACTTC.

This clonotype was seen many times. The chain combines TRBV4-2 with TRBJ2-5; no reliable D call. This CDR3 is 14 amino acids long. Germline V lookup: CDR1 LGHNA, CDR2 YNFKEQ. Trimming shortened V by 0 bases and J by 3 bases, and 8 bases separated the two germline ends. The chain's CDR3 is CASSQEGYEETQYF. CDR3 in DNA: TGTGCCAGCAGCCAAGAAGGCTACGAAGAGACCCAGTACTTC.

The rearrangement uses TRBV7-2 and TRBJ2-1; TRBD2 agrees at 7 bases. The CDR3 has 16 residues. V was clipped by 1 base and J by 7 bases; unmatched bases: 10. Per germline, CDR1 SGHTA and CDR2 FQGNSA. CDR3 sequence (DNA): TGTGCCAGCAGCTTAGAAGCGGGAACAGTCTTAAATGAGCAGTTCTTC. Translation: CASSLEAGTVLNEQFF.

Regarding this clonotype: Just one base apart from a much larger clone, this may be a read error. The chain couples TRBV20-1 to TRBJ2-5; 15 bases line up with TRBD2. CDR1 and CDR2 (germline): DFQATT, SNEGSKA (reference sequence). The CDR3 is 14 amino acids. V trimming: 6 bases; J trimming: 11 bases; junction bases outside the gene matches: 10. The CDR3 bases are TGCAGTGCCCCGGGACTAGCGGGAGGTCATGAGCAGTACTTC. Amino acid sequence: CSAPGLAGGHEQYF.

J is TRBJ1-5 and V is TRBV2; D gene uncertain. Germline-derived CDR1 and CDR2 are SNHLY and FYNNEI. There are 13 residues in the CDR3. V lost 2 bases and J lost 5, with 7 bases in between. CDR3 residues: CASSELRDQPQHF. The CDR3 DNA is TGTGCCAGCAGTGAATTGAGGGATCAGCCCCAGCATTTT. The whole variable domain, filled in from reference TRBV2 and TRBJ1-5, reads EPEVTQTPSHQVTQMGQEVILRCVPISNHLYFYWYRQILGQKVEFLVSFYNNEISEKSEIFDDQFSVERPDGSNFTLKIRSTKLEDSAMYFCASSELRDQPQHFGDGTRLSIL.

This sequence joins TRBV10-3 and TRBJ2-1, with 7 bases fitting TRBD2. Unmatched junction bases numbered 16, after V lost 8 bases and J lost 9 bases. The length of the CDR3 is 15 residues. Germline CDR1 is ENHRY and CDR2 is SYGVKD. CDR3 coding DNA: TGTGCCATCCCGAGCGGAAGCGGGAATCTGGGTGAGCAGTTCTTC. This gives the protein CAIPSGSGNLGEQFF.

This clonotype came up a few times. CDR3 amino acids: CSVESEGHYEQYF. In DNA form, the CDR3 reads TGCAGCGTTGAGAGTGAGGGGCACTACGAGCAGTACTTC. The chain is built from TRBV29-1 and TRBJ2-5, with D possibly called TRBD1 or TRBD2 (5 bases each). Judging by the DNA end, TRBJ2-7 fits better; the J call may be wrong. The CDR3 is made up of 13 amino acids. Germline CDR1 reads SQVTM; CDR2 reads ANQGSEA.

The CDR3 nucleotides are TGTGCCAGCAGCTCAGGGGGGCCATACAATGAGCAGTTCTTC. It translates to CASSSGGPYNEQFF. This chain uses TRBV7-9 with TRBJ2-1; TRBD1 might be the D (7 bases). Germline V lookup: CDR1 SEHNR, CDR2 FQNEAQ (reference sequence). The CDR3 has 14 amino acids. The germline V and J ends were trimmed by 4 bases and 4 bases, with 11 bases remaining between them.

This clonotype has only one observation. The genes are TRBV27 and TRBJ2-1, with 7 bases lining up with TRBD2. Germline CDR1 is MNHEY and CDR2 is SMNVEV (reference sequence). The CDR3 contains 14 residues. V lost 6 bases, J lost 7 bases, and 9 bases stayed unmatched. Here the CDR3 reads CASRTREMVNEQFF. In nucleotides, the CDR3 is TGTGCCAGCAGGACGCGGGAGATGGTTAATGAGCAGTTCTTC.

This clonotype was counted between two and nine times. The chain links TRBV7-8 to TRBJ2-7; D ambiguous. There are 12 residues in the CDR3. Trimming removed 5 bases from V and 5 bases from J, with 10 bases in between. The germline CDR1 and CDR2 sequences are SGHVS and FQNEAQ. As DNA, the CDR3 is TGTGCCAGCAGCCGCCCCTCGGACGAGCAGTACTTC. As protein: CASSRPSDEQYF.

The rearrangement links TRBV11-1 to TRBJ2-4; 7 nucleotides align to TRBD1. The last part of the DNA fits TRBJ2-7 better; the J call may be wrong. There are 15 residues in the CDR3. Germline lookup yields CDR1 SGHAT and CDR2 FQDESV (reference sequence). CDR3 nucleotides: TGTGCCAGCAGCCTCGGGACAGCCGAAATTTACGAGCAGTACTTC. Protein: CASSLGTAEIYEQYF.

The chain joins TRBV13 to TRBJ1-2; 9 bases fit TRBD1. Looked up from germline, CDR1 is PRHDT and CDR2 is FYEKMQ (reference sequence). The CDR3 runs 14 residues. The V segment lost 1 base and the J segment 6 bases; nucleotides outside the gene matches: 3. Here the CDR3 reads CASSLAGTGNGYTF. CDR3 DNA: TGTGCCAGCAGCTTAGCCGGGACAGGGAATGGCTACACCTTC. Filled out from reference TRBV13 and TRBJ1-2, the complete variable domain reads AAGVIQSPRHLIKEKRETATLKCYPIPRHDTVYWYQQGPGQDPQFLISFYEKMQSDKGSIPDRFSAQQFSDYHSELNMSSLELGDSALYFCASSLAGTGNGYTFGSGTRLTVV.

The J gene is TRBJ1-4, the V gene TRBV6-6; 8 positions match TRBD1. The J segment lost 5 bases and the V segment lost 2 bases, leaving 4 bases of the junction unmatched. CDR1 is MNHNY, CDR2 SVGAGI, per germline (reference sequence). The CDR3 is 15 amino acids. The DNA for the CDR3 is TGTGCCAGCAGTTACCTAGGACAGGGAAATGAAAAACTGTTTTTT. This sequence encodes CASSYLGQGNEKLFF.

V is TRBV6-5 and J is TRBJ1-2, with D possibly TRBD1 on 6 matching bases. The CDR3 has 13 residues. The V gene's germline CDR1 is MNHEY and CDR2 SVGAGI. V shed 2 bases and J shed 8 bases, with 12 bases lying between them. CDR3 bases: TGTGCCAGCAGTTACGGCGGGGGCGAAGGCTACACCTTC. It yields the protein CASSYGGGEGYTF.

This clonotype was seen just once. V is TRBV25-1 and J is TRBJ1-6; possible D gene TRBD1, 5 bases. The CDR3 consists of 16 residues. CDR1 MGHDK and CDR2 SYGVNS come from the germline V gene. V was cut by 2 bases and J by 0 bases, with 8 bases left in between. This CDR3 is CASSEVRASYNSPLHF. For the CDR3, the DNA is TGTGCCAGCAGTGAAGTCAGGGCCTCCTATAATTCACCCCTCCACTTT. The variable domain in full, with the rest retrieved from reference TRBV25-1 and TRBJ1-6, is EADIYQTPRYLVIGTGKKITLECSQTMGHDKMYWYQQDPGMELHLIHYSYGVNSTEKGDLSSESTVSRIRTEHFPLTLESARPSHTSQYLCASSEVRASYNSPLHFGNGTRLTVT.

The J gene is TRBJ2-5, the V gene TRBV6-2 or TRBV6-3; 13 bases are a match to TRBD2. This CDR3 comprises 15 residues. The ends lost 2 bases at V and 11 bases at J; junction bases unmatched: 8. CDR1 MNHEY and CDR2 SVGEGT come from the germline V gene. In DNA, the CDR3 is TGTGCCAGCAGTTACACTAGCGGGAGGGGTGATGAGCAGTACTTC. The encoded protein is CASSYTSGRGDEQYF.

The J gene is TRBJ2-3, the V gene TRBV6-1; 10 nucleotides align to TRBD1. CDR1 and CDR2 from the germline V gene are MNHNS and SASEGT. V gave up 7 bases and J gave up 7 bases; unmatched junction bases: 23. The CDR3 contains 19 residues. The CDR3 spells CASTPDGQGVWTGRNTQYF. CDR3 DNA: TGTGCCAGCACCCCTGACGGACAGGGGGTTTGGACTGGGCGTAATACGCAGTATTTT.

V and J are TRBV20-1 and TRBJ2-7, with TRBD2 identical over 11 bases. The J segment lost 5 bases and the V segment lost 4 bases, leaving 10 bases of the junction unmatched. The germline V gene encodes CDR1 DFQATT and CDR2 SNEGSKA (reference sequence). The CDR3 runs to 15 residues. The CDR3 loop is CSAIFSGRALDEQYF. In DNA, the CDR3 is TGCAGTGCTATTTTTAGCGGGAGGGCCCTCGACGAGCAGTACTTC.

This clonotype has only a few counts. This chain connects TRBV12-3 or TRBV12-4 to TRBJ2-2, with 9 bases lining up with TRBD1. The CDR3 is made up of 15 amino acids. Losses at the gene ends were 11 bases for V and 6 bases for J; bases not matched to a gene: 13. The CDR3 sequence: CAATPGTGFSGELFF. The CDR3 region has the DNA TGTGCCGCCACCCCCGGGACAGGGTTCTCCGGGGAGCTGTTTTTT.